This T cell receptor (beta chain) was observed in a study of molecular identifiers for immune sequencing clone quantification. TCRdb analysed the PCR reads with MiXCR anew, one entry per CDR3 protein. Of about 630,000 distinct CDR3 sequences listed, around 25% are singletons. A word on this clonotype: This clone may be a read error of a much larger clone one base away. The CDR3 does not end in the conserved phenylalanine or tryptophan, so this is likely a read error.

In germline, CDR1 is MNHEY, CDR2 SVGEGT. V dropped 3 bases and J dropped 6 bases, with 12 bases sitting between them. The CDR3 runs 14 residues. Isolation of naive CD8 T cells was achieved by sorting on a CD8+CD4-CCR7+CD45RA+ phenotype. The sample comprised naive CD8+ T cells from blood, with Jurkat cell RNA spiked in. Subset reported: FACS-sorted CD8+CD4-CCR7+CD45RA+ naive T cells. The rearrangement joins TRBV6-2 or TRBV6-3 to TRBJ1-5; D is perhaps TRBD1 (5 bases). The TCR was taken from a human donor in good health. Some libraries in this study had Jurkat cell RNA spiked in. The CDR3 coding sequence is TGTGCCAGCAGTTATAGGGGATGGGGTCAGCCCCAGCATTCT. This codes for CASSYRGWGQPQHS.